The T cell receptor (beta chain) described here comes from a study of T cell responses to AZD1222 COVID-19 vaccine. Germline V gene sequence: CDR1 DFQATT, CDR2 SNEGSKA (reference sequence). V lost 3 bases, J lost 5 bases, and 17 bases lay in between. This CDR3 comprises 16 residues. Sequencing was performed with immunoSEQ multiplex PCR; in TCRdb, only in-frame clones are kept and a portion is missing. This table has over 85,000 clones, about 87% appearing once. A word on this clone: Its antigen is undetermined.

The study, taken as a whole, reports: Clonal diversity may have been underestimated in mostly white British donors.

The sequences come from peripheral blood, collected on day 0 of AZD1222 vaccination. This TCR derives from an adult in good health. The chain recombines TRBV20-1 with TRBJ1-6; D possibly corresponds to TRBD1 (5 bases). CDR3 loop: CSASRGRVRDNSPLHF. DNA of the CDR3: TGCAGTGCTAGTAGGGGCAGGGTGAGGGATAATTCACCCCTCCACTTT.